The 31 T cell receptor beta chains reported below all come from one sample, sequenced in a study of human T cells and chemical hapten exposure. Time point here: pre-sensitization, week 0. The treatment here: therapeutic diphenylcyclopropenone sensitization with weekly scalp DPC. TCRdb reprocessed the RACE reads with MiXCR, giving one entry per CDR3 protein. The sample lists around 380,000 distinct CDR3 sequences, approximately 5% occurring once. The sample was whole blood, taken in connection with sensitization to the hapten diphenylcyclopropenone (DPC). The receptors were sampled from a woman aged 18-29 years with alopecia areata. Some clones in this sample may be carry-over from other donors' samples.

This clonotype occurred many times. The chain has TRBV20-1 and TRBJ2-7; no firm D call. The length of the CDR3 is 14 residues. Between the trimmed V and J ends, which lost 1 base and 2 bases, there was a span of 12 bases. Germline CDR1 reads DFQATT; CDR2 reads SNEGSKA (reference sequence). The CDR3 coding sequence is TGCAGTGCTAGAGGGCAGGCAAGTACCTACGAGCAGTACTTC. It is translated as CSARGQASTYEQYF.

This clonotype came up many times. The chain recombines TRBV24-1 with TRBJ2-1, with D maybe TRBD2 (7 bases). The CDR3 is 14 amino acids. Trimming left V 7 bases short and J 5 bases short, with 14 bases between. CDR1 is KGHDR, CDR2 SFDVKD, per germline. The DNA of the CDR3 is TGTGCCACCAGGGCGGGGGCTAGGGACAATGAGCAGTTCTTC. Translated, it gives CATRAGARDNEQFF.

The chain joins TRBV20-1 to TRBJ2-2, with a tentative D call TRBD1 (6 bases). The CDR3 loop spans 14 amino acids. Germline CDR1 reads DFQATT; CDR2 reads SNEGSKA (reference sequence). Trimming stripped 1 base from V and 7 bases from J, with 13 bases between. The CDR3 sequence: CSARAAGESGELFF. The CDR3 coding sequence is TGCAGTGCTAGAGCCGCAGGGGAAAGCGGGGAGCTGTTTTTT.

The table lists this clonotype with many counts. The chain couples TRBV6-6 to TRBJ2-3; D gene ambiguous. This CDR3 region has 15 residues. Per germline, CDR1 MNHNY and CDR2 SVGAGI (reference sequence). V was shortened by 10 bases and J by 0 bases, with 17 bases between the two germline ends. In nucleotides, the CDR3 is TGTGCCACCAAATTAACCGGGTCTAGCACAGATACGCAGTATTTT. Its protein is CATKLTGSSTDTQYF.

The gene calls are TRBV20-1 and TRBJ2-1; D gene uncertain. The CDR3 runs 15 residues. Germline CDR1 DFQATT, CDR2 SNEGSKA (reference sequence). Trimming removed 0 bases from V and 0 bases from J, with 9 bases in between. The CDR3 is CSARDVQSSYNEQFF. Written as DNA, the CDR3 is TGCAGTGCTAGAGATGTTCAGAGCTCCTACAATGAGCAGTTCTTC.

As regards this clonotype: One base away lies a much larger clone, so this may be a sequencing read error. This chain links TRBV10-2 with TRBJ1-4; D possibly corresponds to TRBD1 (6 bases). This CDR3 is built from 14 residues. In germline, CDR1 is WSHSY, CDR2 SAAADI. Here the CDR3 DNA reads TGCGCCAGCAACACACAGGGATGGGGTGAAAGACTGTTTTTT. Protein sequence: CASNTQGWGERLFF.

There are many counts of this clonotype. V is TRBV12-3 or TRBV12-4 and J is TRBJ2-3; no definite D call. The CDR3 spans 13 residues. V lost 2 bases and J 2 bases, leaving 5 bases between the germline ends. The CDR3: CASSLRDTDTQYF. CDR3 bases: TGTGCCAGCAGTTTAAGAGACACAGATACGCAGTATTTT.

This clonotype was counted at least ten times. This sequence joins TRBV7-9 and TRBJ2-3; 8 positions match TRBD1. The V and J ends lost 4 bases and 3 bases, in that order; junction bases with no gene match: 0. The CDR3 extends over 13 amino acids. Germline CDR1 and CDR2: SEHNR and FQNEAQ (reference sequence). CDR3: CASSWDRTDTQYF. CDR3 sequence (DNA): TGTGCCAGCAGCTGGGACAGGACAGATACGCAGTATTTT.

The rearrangement links TRBV18 to TRBJ1-5; D is possibly TRBD1 (5 bases). The CDR3 consists of 15 residues. The V end lost 3 bases, the J end lost 0 bases, and 9 bases lay between the germline ends. The V gene's germline CDR1 is KGHSH and CDR2 LQKENI. The CDR3 loop is CASSPMGPSNQPQHF. CDR3 in DNA: TGTGCCAGCTCACCTATGGGACCTAGCAATCAGCCCCAGCATTTT.

The genes are TRBV9 and TRBJ2-1; a weak D match, TRBD1 (6 bases). Germline values: CDR1 SGDLS, CDR2 YYNGEE. Trimming left V 4 bases short and J 5 bases short, with 10 bases between. The CDR3 extends over 13 amino acids. Here the CDR3 reads CASSRGHDNEQFF. The CDR3 nucleotides read TGTGCCAGCAGCCGGGGACATGACAATGAGCAGTTCTTC.

The rearrangement joins TRBV5-1 to TRBJ1-4; D unresolved. V shed 8 bases and J shed 0 bases, with 11 bases lying between them. Germline CDR1 and CDR2: SGHRS and YFSETQ. This CDR3 is 14 amino acids long. DNA for the CDR3: TGCGCCAGTTCCTTCCTTACAACTAATGAAAAACTGTTTTTT. As protein: CASSFLTTNEKLFF.

V is TRBV14 and J is TRBJ1-5, with a possible D match to TRBD1 (6 bases). V lost 2 bases to trimming and J lost 4 bases, with 12 bases between them. The CDR3 contains 15 residues. CDR1 SGHDN and CDR2 FVKESK come from the germline V gene. The CDR3 region has the DNA TGTGCCAGCAGCCAAACCCCAGGGGCAAATCAGCCCCAGCATTTT. It is translated as CASSQTPGANQPQHF.

The chain has TRBV2 and TRBJ2-7; D is possibly TRBD1 or TRBD2 (5 bases each). Trimming took 7 bases from V and 9 from J, leaving 22 bases between them. Germline V gene data show CDR1 as SNHLY and CDR2 as FYNNEI. The CDR3 has 14 residues. The CDR3 protein is CASTTGAQLPGQYF. The CDR3 nucleotides read TGTGCCAGCACTACCGGGGCGCAGCTCCCGGGGCAGTACTTC.

The sample holds many counts of this clonotype. The gene calls are TRBV29-1 and TRBJ1-2; D call uncertain. V lost 4 bases and J lost 10, with 7 bases in between. The V gene's germline CDR1 is SQVTM and CDR2 ANQGSEA. The CDR3 length is 9 residues. The CDR3 protein is CSVAGDYTF. Written as DNA, the CDR3 is TGCAGCGTTGCCGGGGACTACACCTTC.

This clonotype appeared a few times. The chain uses TRBV4-1 and TRBJ2-2, with TRBD1 as a possible D gene (7 bases). This CDR3 comprises 15 residues. The V gene lost 0 bases and the J gene lost 6 bases, with 11 bases spanning the gap. Germline V gives CDR1 MGHRA, CDR2 YSYEKL. The CDR3 region has the DNA TGCGCCAGCAGCCAAGAACAGGGGAGGCCCGGGGAGCTGTTTTTT. Translated, it gives CASSQEQGRPGELFF.

This clonotype was counted between two and nine times. This chain joins TRBV25-1 and TRBJ1-1, with TRBD1 identical over 7 bases. Trimming at V came to 8 bases and at J to 4 bases, leaving 19 bases not matched to a gene. Germline lookup yields CDR1 MGHDK and CDR2 SYGVNS. The CDR3 contains 17 residues. DNA for the CDR3: TGTGCCAGCGAGGGCCCCCCCAACAGGGGTCAGGGCACTGAAGCTTTCTTT. This codes for CASEGPPNRGQGTEAFF.

This clonotype was observed a handful of times. This chain connects TRBV13 to TRBJ1-2; no reliable D call. The CDR3 is 14 amino acids. Germline values: CDR1 PRHDT, CDR2 FYEKMQ (reference sequence). With 5 bases removed from V and 2 bases from J, the gap between germline ends came to 12 bases. The DNA for the CDR3 is TGTGCCAGCAGCCCCTCTAAGAAGAACTATGGCTACACCTTC. It translates to CASSPSKKNYGYTF.

This chain joins TRBV6-6 and TRBJ1-3, with 11 positions matching TRBD1. Germline CDR1 reads MNHNY; CDR2 reads SVGAGI (reference sequence). Losses at the gene ends were 4 bases for V and 7 bases for J; bases not matched to a gene: 3. The CDR3 extends over 14 amino acids. CDR3 nucleotides: TGTGCCAGCAGTTCTGGACAGGGGGCTAACACCATATATTTT. Protein sequence: CASSSGQGANTIYF.

In its sample, this clonotype was seen a few times. The chain is built from TRBV2 and TRBJ1-5, with 9 bases fitting TRBD1. Looked up from germline, CDR1 is SNHLY and CDR2 is FYNNEI. The trim removed 8 bases at V and 4 bases at J, leaving 6 bases unmatched. The CDR3 sequence is 14 residues long. CDR3 nucleotide sequence: TGTGCCAGCGGAGAGGGACAGGGAAATCAGCCCCAGCATTTT. Translated: CASGEGQGNQPQHF.

This clonotype was recorded a few times. This sequence joins TRBV5-1 and TRBJ2-3; no clear D gene. Per germline, CDR1 SGHRS and CDR2 YFSETQ. This CDR3 comprises 15 residues. The V end lost 4 bases, the J end lost 1 base, and 13 bases lay between the germline ends. This chain's CDR3 is CASSGRLVGTDTQYF. The DNA for the CDR3 is TGCGCCAGCAGCGGCCGCTTGGTAGGCACAGATACGCAGTATTTT.

The chain carries TRBV5-4 and TRBJ2-4, with a weak D call TRBD1 (6 bases). V gave up 0 bases and J gave up 1 base, with 8 bases separating them. This CDR3 comprises 15 residues. CDR1 is SGHNT, CDR2 YYREEE, per germline (reference sequence). For the CDR3, the DNA is TGTGCCAGCAGCTTGGACAGGGAGGCCAAAAACATTCAGTACTTC. It encodes CASSLDREAKNIQYF.

With regard to this clonotype: A much more abundant neighbour one base away suggests this may be a read error. The rearrangement uses TRBV6-5 and TRBJ1-4; 8 bases map to TRBD1. The length of the CDR3 is 14 residues. Germline assignment: CDR1 MNHEY and CDR2 SVGAGI. The trim removed 6 bases at V and 6 bases at J, leaving 6 bases unmatched. The CDR3 loop is CASSWTGMDEKLFF. DNA of the CDR3: TGTGCCAGCAGCTGGACAGGGATGGATGAAAAACTGTTTTTT.

The chain carries TRBV5-1 and TRBJ1-2; 7 positions match TRBD1. The CDR3 runs to 15 residues. Unmatched junction bases numbered 11, after V lost 5 bases and J lost 4 bases. Germline V gene data show CDR1 as SGHRS and CDR2 as YFSETQ. CDR3 sequence: CASSSEPGTVYGYTF. CDR3 in DNA: TGCGCCAGCAGTTCTGAACCCGGGACAGTCTATGGCTACACCTTC.

CDR3 amino acids: CASSLGGTSGTDTQYF. The DNA for the CDR3 is TGTGCCAGCAGTTTGGGCGGGACTAGCGGCACAGATACGCAGTATTTT. This sequence joins TRBV12-3 or TRBV12-4 and TRBJ2-3; TRBD2 aligns across 10 bases. V lost 3 bases to trimming and J lost 1 base; unmatched junction nucleotides: 4. The CDR3 sequence is 16 residues long.

In its sample, this clonotype was seen a few times. One base away lies a much larger clone, so this may be a sequencing read error. The chain recombines TRBV21-1 with TRBJ1-5. TRBV21-1 is shown as a pseudogene. This CDR3 is 15 amino acids long. The CDR3 DNA reads TGTGCCAGCAGCGCCAAGGCGGCCTCCAATCAGCCCCAGCATTTT. Residues: CASSAKAASNQPQHF.

This clonotype has ten or more counts. The chain joins TRBV20-1 to TRBJ2-3; D tentatively fits TRBD1 or TRBD2 (7 bases each). The V and J ends lost 3 bases and 3 bases respectively, with 19 bases between them. Germline V gene data show CDR1 as DFQATT and CDR2 as SNEGSKA (reference sequence). CDR3 length: 16 amino acids. The CDR3 protein is CSASPFDREGTDTQYF. The CDR3, as DNA: TGCAGTGCTAGCCCTTTTGACAGGGAGGGAACAGATACGCAGTATTTT.

This clonotype has just a few counts. CDR3 residues: CASSLDHENGELFF. In DNA, the CDR3 is TGTGCCAGCAGCTTGGACCACGAGAACGGGGAGCTGTTTTTT. The V gene is TRBV7-9, the J gene TRBJ2-2; D not resolved. CDR1 is SEHNR and CDR2 is FQNEAQ in the germline V gene (reference sequence). The V end was cut by 3 bases, the J end by 7 bases, with 12 bases between. This CDR3 spans 14 amino acids.

The chain recombines TRBV7-9 with TRBJ1-1; TRBD1 is a possible D gene (5 bases). This CDR3 contains 12 residues. Germline loops: CDR1 SEHNR, CDR2 FQNEAQ (reference sequence). V lost 8 bases to trimming and J lost 12 bases, with 19 bases between them. The CDR3 sequence: CASLLVGGTTFF. The CDR3 region has the DNA TGTGCCAGCCTTTTAGTCGGGGGTACGACTTTCTTT.

This clonotype was detected a few times. The V and J genes are TRBV20-1 and TRBJ1-3; 8 bases agree with TRBD1. Looked up from germline, CDR1 is DFQATT and CDR2 is SNEGSKA (reference sequence). The CDR3 is 15 amino acids. Trimming cost V 3 bases and J 2 bases; bases outside gene matches: 6. The CDR3 DNA is TGCAGTGCTAGTTCGGGACAGGAGGCTGGAAACACCATATATTTT. It translates to CSASSGQEAGNTIYF.

This clonotype appeared many times. The rearrangement joins TRBV7-2 to TRBJ2-1; a weak D match, TRBD1 (6 bases). The V gene lost 5 bases and the J gene lost 5 bases, with 13 bases spanning the gap. The CDR3 loop spans 14 amino acids. From germline, CDR1 is SGHTA and CDR2 FQGNSA. This CDR3 reads CASSVGAGDNEQFF. CDR3 sequence (DNA): TGTGCCAGCAGCGTAGGGGCAGGGGACAATGAGCAGTTCTTC.

CDR3 coding DNA: TGTGCCAGCAGCGGGGGGGCGTCGGCCGTTTATGGCTACACCTTC. It codes for CASSGGASAVYGYTF. This chain joins TRBV6-1 and TRBJ1-2; tentative D call: TRBD1 (6 bases). Trimming pared 6 bases from V and 5 bases from J, leaving 19 bases between. The CDR3 consists of 15 residues. CDR1 MNHNS and CDR2 SASEGT come from the germline V gene.